The clone carrying this T cell receptor beta chain was seen more than once but under ten times. Its target is not known. This sample was taken from a study of beta chain features in type 1 diabetes. Sequenced material consisted of expressed TCRB transcripts (all of the isolated RNA was reverse transcribed). Generated by immunoSEQ multiplex PCR, the TCRdb table keeps only in-frame clones and is missing some. The table has a few hundred thousand clones, about 10% seen once. Study-wide results and limits: The study found that naive, central memory and Treg TCRB repertoires appeared more similar in patients than in healthy donors. A moderate, significant TCRB CDR3 shortening appeared in type 1 diabetes across four CD4+ subsets.

Sampling consisted of one heparinised blood draw per donor, averaging roughly 100 mL. Looked up from germline, CDR1 is SGHRS and CDR2 is YFSETQ. After removal of 3 bases from V and 2 bases from J, the junction contained 9 bases not matched to a gene. This CDR3 spans 16 amino acids. The TCR sequence derives from a man aged 25 to 40 with type 1 diabetes. The chain employs TRBV5-1 and TRBJ2-3, with 7 bases that match TRBD1. Sequenced: central memory CD4+ T cells from blood. The CDR3 sequence: CASSSLPGQYTDTQYF. As DNA, the CDR3 is TGCGCCAGCAGCTCGCTCCCGGGACAGTACACAGATACGCAGTATTTT.